The rows below give T cell receptor beta chains drawn from one sample of a study of blood T cell repertoires in COVID-19. TCRdb's table, derived via immunoSEQ multiplex PCR, lists solely in-frame clones and lacks some. The table has fewer than 110,000 clones, about 89% seen once. The sequenced material came from peripheral blood. The origin of the receptors is a woman in her 30s with acute or convalescent COVID-19. Both conserved end residues are part of each CDR3.

J gene,V gene,CDR3 protein
TRBJ2-7,TRBV27,CASSLRRTGSFEQYF
TRBJ2-7,TRBV28,CASSLSGYEQYF
TRBJ1-2,TRBV28,CASVRDRGNYGYTF
TRBJ1-4,TRBV3-1/TRBV3-2,CASSPRGGNEKLFF
TRBJ2-2,TRBV19,CASRGQGSTGELFF
TRBJ1-2,TRBV9,CASSLPLTGGVYGYTF
TRBJ2-7,TRBV7-9,CASSHPQGHHYEQYF
TRBJ2-5,TRBV6-5,CASSYRLEETQYF
TRBJ2-2,TRBV5-1,CASSSGGLGGASGELFF
TRBJ1-6,TRBV5-1,CASSSSGANSPLHF
TRBJ1-5,TRBV28,CASSFDRGTIRQPQHF
TRBJ1-2,TRBV7-8,CASSPAAGGYGYTF
TRBJ2-1,TRBV28,CASSLVGQTYNEQFF
TRBJ1-4,TRBV19,CASTTGNRRGLFF
TRBJ1-1,TRBV7-3,CASSQTGPTEAFF
TRBJ1-1,TRBV28,CASSSIASTGDTEAFF
TRBJ1-6,TRBV3-1/TRBV3-2,CASSQWGGWQAPLHF
TRBJ2-3,TRBV7-9,CASSFGHSTDTQYF
TRBJ1-5,TRBV24-1,CATGDAGYQPQHF
TRBJ1-5,TRBV27,CASSADRGNQPQHF
TRBJ2-2,TRBV7-3,CASSLMAPSNTGELFF
TRBJ1-5,TRBV4-1,CASSQDGTGGNQPQHF
TRBJ1-6,TRBV28,CASREQGESPLHF
TRBJ1-2,TRBV6-2/TRBV6-3,CASSYAPGDNNYGYTF
TRBJ1-1,TRBV28,CASSPNTEAFF
TRBJ1-2,TRBV5-1,CASSDQTTGYGYTF
TRBJ2-1,TRBV11-3,CASSAEAGDEQFF
TRBJ1-3,TRBV6-6,CASTLMRGNTIYF
TRBJ2-7,TRBV30,CAWSPGHEQYF
TRBJ2-7,TRBV3-1/TRBV3-2,CASSRDSHYEQYF
TRBJ1-5,TRBV2,CASSEDRGLNQPQHF
TRBJ2-7,TRBV9,CASSLTWTGNSEQYF
TRBJ2-3,TRBV12-5,CASGLVLGGGPDTQYF
TRBJ2-3,TRBV10-3,CAIRAFSGGHALDLTDTQYF
TRBJ2-7,TRBV7-2,CASSSRQGSPYEQYF
TRBJ2-3,TRBV7-8,CASSLDPRADTQYF
TRBJ2-1,TRBV19,CASSSRGQSSYNEQFF
TRBJ2-3,TRBV28,CASRSSGGARGTDTQYF